Following are 22 T cell receptor beta chains from one sample sequenced in a study of brain metastases from non-small cell lung cancer. Sequenced by immunoSEQ multiplex PCR; TCRdb stores in-frame clones only, minus some. The data hold about 4,100 clones, with nearly 90% observed a single time. What was sequenced was primary lung tumor tissue. These receptors came from a donor at least 40 years old with non-small cell lung cancer.

The rearrangement joins TRBV3-1 (or the pseudogene TRBV3-2) to TRBJ2-1; 9 bases fit TRBD2. V was clipped by 0 bases and J by 6 bases; unmatched bases: 6. From germline, CDR1 is LGHDT and CDR2 YNNKEL (reference sequence). The CDR3 runs 16 residues. CDR3 nucleotides: TGTGCCAGCAGCCAAGATTTTAGCGGGGGCCCCAATGAGCAGTTCTTC. Its protein is CASSQDFSGGPNEQFF.

This chain joins TRBV5-1 and TRBJ2-5; D is possibly TRBD2 (6 bases). Trimming stripped 4 bases from V and 5 bases from J, with 15 bases between. The germline CDR1 and CDR2 sequences are SGHRS and YFSETQ. The CDR3 runs 14 residues. The chain's CDR3 is CASSAGGVGETQYF. The CDR3, as DNA: TGCGCCAGCAGCGCCGGAGGGGTAGGGGAGACCCAGTACTTC. Full variable domain (missing parts from reference TRBV5-1 and TRBJ2-5): KAGVTQTPRYLIKTRGQQVTLSCSPISGHRSVSWYQQTPGQGLQFLFEYFSETQRNKGNFPGRFSGRQFSNSRSEMNVSTLELGDSALYLCASSAGGVGETQYFGPGTRLLVL.

The DNA of the CDR3 is TGTGCCAGCCAAGGGAACAACCGGAACACTGAAGCTTTCTTT. Amino acid sequence: CASQGNNRNTEAFF. The V and J genes are TRBV5-6 and TRBJ1-1; D is undetermined. The germline V and J ends were trimmed by 7 bases and 1 base, with 14 bases remaining between them. CDR3 length: 14 amino acids. Looked up from germline, CDR1 is SGHDT and CDR2 is YYEEEE.

The J gene is TRBJ1-5, the V gene TRBV28; TRBD1 is a possible D gene (6 bases). Trimming took 6 bases from V and 8 from J, leaving 20 bases between them. Germline V gives CDR1 MDHEN, CDR2 SYDVKM. This CDR3 is 15 amino acids long. The CDR3 protein is CASSPLDSDLEPQHF. The DNA for the CDR3 is TGTGCCAGCAGCCCCCTGGACAGTGACTTGGAGCCCCAGCATTTT.

This clone was observed a handful of times. The rearrangement uses TRBV16 and TRBJ1-2; tentatively, D is TRBD1 (6 bases). Between the trimmed V and J ends, which lost 8 bases and 7 bases, there was a span of 23 bases. Germline loops: CDR1 KGHSY, CDR2 FQNENV. The CDR3 has 15 residues. The CDR3 region is CASGYSGGARPGYTF. The DNA for the CDR3 is TGTGCCAGCGGATATTCCGGGGGCGCGAGACCTGGCTACACCTTC. Looking up the rest from reference TRBV16 and TRBJ1-2 gives the full variable domain: GEEVAQTPKHLVRGEGQKAKLYCAPIKGHSYVFWYQQVLKNEFKFLISFQNENVFDETGMPKERFSAKCLPNSPCSLEIQATKLEDSAVYFCASGYSGGARPGYTFGSGTRLTVV.

This clone showed up just a few times. The rearrangement uses TRBV7-8 and TRBJ1-6; 7 bases are a match to TRBD1. Germline V gene lookup returns CDR1 SGHVS and CDR2 FQNEAQ. This CDR3 contains 15 residues. V lost 5 bases, J lost 6 bases, and 7 bases stayed unmatched. The CDR3 region is CASSPPQGLNSPLHF. The CDR3 nucleotides read TGTGCCAGCAGCCCGCCACAGGGGCTTAATTCACCCCTCCACTTT.

The genes are TRBV6-1 and TRBJ1-1; no firm D call. Germline CDR1 MNHNS, CDR2 SASEGT. The CDR3 spans 13 residues. V was pared by 2 bases and J by 7 bases, with 11 bases between. This CDR3 is CASSENPRREAFF. CDR3 nucleotides: TGTGCCAGCAGTGAAAATCCAAGGCGTGAAGCTTTCTTT.

As for this clone: One end of the junction varies from germline; a read error may be responsible. The chain has TRBV7-8 and TRBJ1-4, with 9 bases aligning to TRBD1. The length of the CDR3 is 15 residues. Germline-derived CDR1 and CDR2 are SGHVS and FQNEAQ. The CDR3 sequence is CASSSLTGGNEKLFF. Here the CDR3 DNA reads TGTGCTAGCAGCTCTCTGACAGGGGGTAATGAAAAACTGTTTTTT.

The chain employs TRBV6-2 or TRBV6-3 and TRBJ1-1; D is ambiguous. Trimming cost V 4 bases and J 4 bases, with 10 bases left between them. Per germline, CDR1 MNHEY and CDR2 SVGEGT. The CDR3 sequence is 13 residues long. This CDR3 reads CASSFTDFTEAFF. The CDR3 DNA sequence: TGTGCCAGCAGTTTTACCGACTTCACTGAAGCTTTCTTT.

This clone was picked up a small number of times. This chain connects TRBV3-1 (or the pseudogene TRBV3-2) to TRBJ2-3; TRBD1 matches 7 bases. From germline, CDR1 is LGHDT and CDR2 YNNKEL (reference sequence). The CDR3 runs to 14 residues. Trimming cost V 5 bases and J 7 bases; bases outside gene matches: 9. This chain's CDR3 is CASSSQGGQNTQYF. DNA of the CDR3: TGTGCCAGCAGCTCCCAAGGGGGCCAAAATACGCAGTATTTT.

The rearrangement joins TRBV19 to TRBJ1-1, with TRBD1 matching over 9 bases. The CDR3 spans 16 residues. Germline CDR1 is LNHDA and CDR2 is SQIVND (reference sequence). With 3 bases clipped from V and 3 bases from J, the junction kept 8 bases outside the gene matches. CDR3 sequence: CASSIGTGSRDTEAFF. The DNA of the CDR3 is TGTGCCAGTAGTATCGGGACAGGGAGTAGGGACACTGAAGCTTTCTTT.

A single count supports this clone. The chain couples TRBV6-5 to TRBJ1-2, with a weak D call TRBD1 (6 bases). Germline CDR1 and CDR2: MNHEY and SVGAGI. This CDR3 region has 15 residues. V lost 0 bases and J lost 2, with 10 bases in between. The CDR3 region is CASSYSLQGNYGYTF. CDR3 in DNA: TGTGCCAGCAGTTACTCCCTCCAGGGGAACTATGGCTACACCTTC.

The CDR3 DNA is TGCGCCAGCAGTCCACAGGGGTTTAGCTACGAGCAGTACTTC. Residues: CASSPQGFSYEQYF. The genes are TRBV5-1 and TRBJ2-7, with 7 bases matching TRBD1. V lost 5 bases and J lost 3; bases outside the gene matches: 8. The germline gives CDR1 SGHRS, CDR2 YFSETQ. This CDR3 region has 14 residues.

The gene calls are TRBV11-2 and TRBJ2-1; D is unclear. CDR1 SGHAT and CDR2 FQNNGV come from the germline V gene. V was pared by 6 bases and J by 3 bases, with 6 bases between. The CDR3 is 12 amino acids. This CDR3 reads CASSPDYNEQFF. CDR3 coding DNA: TGTGCCAGCAGTCCTGACTACAATGAGCAGTTCTTC.

Details on this clone: This same CDR3 is encoded by further DNA sequences in the sample. The J gene is TRBJ1-1, the V gene TRBV6-6, with TRBD1 matching over 8 bases. The CDR3 is made up of 14 amino acids. The junction had 7 bases not matched to a gene; V was cut back by 6 bases and J by 4 bases. CDR1 and CDR2 from the germline V gene are MNHNY and SVGAGI (reference sequence). The chain's CDR3 is CASRSGGVITEAFF. CDR3 in DNA: TGTGCCAGCAGGTCAGGGGGCGTGATCACTGAAGCTTTCTTT.

The DNA of the CDR3 is TGTGCCAGCAGTTCTAGCTCGACAGGGTCGAACACTGAAGCTTTCTTT. Its protein product is CASSSSSTGSNTEAFF. The rearrangement joins TRBV6-5 to TRBJ1-1; 7 nucleotides line up with TRBD1. The CDR3 totals 16 residues. Trimming cost V 4 bases and J 1 base; bases outside gene matches: 9. Germline CDR1 MNHEY, CDR2 SVGAGI.

The gene calls are TRBV6-4 and TRBJ2-1; TRBD2 aligns across 10 bases. With V trimmed by 0 bases and J by 4 bases, 0 bases remained unmatched. This CDR3 region has 15 residues. The V gene's germline CDR1 is MRHNA and CDR2 SNTAGT. In DNA, the CDR3 is TGTGCCAGCAGTGACTCAGCGGGGGGGTACAATGAGCAGTTCTTC. Translated, it gives CASSDSAGGYNEQFF.

This clone was found once. V is TRBV5-6 and J is TRBJ2-5, with 8 positions matching TRBD2. The J segment lost 1 base and the V segment lost 2 bases, leaving 1 base of the junction unmatched. Germline CDR1 SGHDT, CDR2 YYEEEE. CDR3 length: 14 amino acids. CDR3 loop: CASSFTSGQETQYF. CDR3 sequence (DNA): TGTGCCAGCAGCTTCACTAGCGGCCAAGAGACCCAGTACTTC. Supplemented by reference TRBV5-6 and TRBJ2-5, the full variable domain reads DAGVTQSPTHLIKTRGQQVTLRCSPKSGHDTVSWYQQALGQGPQFIFQYYEEEERQRGNFPDRFSGHQFPNYSSELNVNALLLGDSALYLCASSFTSGQETQYFGPGTRLLVL.

This clone was counted a single time. The junction differs from germline at one of its ends, possibly a read error. This chain connects TRBV9 to TRBJ2-6; weak D call: TRBD2 (5 bases). The CDR3 covers 16 residues. Germline V gene sequence: CDR1 SGDLS, CDR2 YYNGEE. The CDR3 nucleotides read TGTGCCAGCAGCGTAGGAGGACTTTCTGAGGCCAACGTCCTGACTTTC. Encoded protein: CASSVGGLSEANVLTF. The complete variable domain, with remaining parts taken from reference TRBV9 and TRBJ2-6, reads DSGVTQTPKHLITATGQRVTLRCSPRSGDLSVYWYQQSLDQGLQFLIQYYNGEERAKGNILERFSAQQFPDLHSELNLSSLELGDSALYFCASSVGGLSEANVLTFGAGSRLTVL.

V gene TRBV7-6 combines with J gene TRBJ2-2, with D perhaps TRBD2 (6 bases). Germline values: CDR1 SGHVS, CDR2 FNYEAQ. V lost 0 bases and J 5 bases, leaving 10 bases between the germline ends. The CDR3 loop spans 15 amino acids. This CDR3 is CASSLAIGGTGELFF. CDR3 coding DNA: TGTGCCAGCAGCTTAGCGATTGGGGGGACCGGGGAGCTGTTTTTT. The complete variable domain, with remaining parts taken from reference TRBV7-6 and TRBJ2-2, reads GAGVSQSPRYKVTKRGQDVALRCDPISGHVSLYWYRQALGQGPEFLTYFNYEAQQDKSGLPNDRFSAERPEGSISTLTIQRTEQRDSAMYRCASSLAIGGTGELFFGEGSRLTVL.

Written as DNA, the CDR3 is TGTGCCAGCAGCGTAATGGACAGGGGGACTGAAGCTTTCTTT. Translated, it gives CASSVMDRGTEAFF. V usage is TRBV9 and J usage is TRBJ1-1, with 10 nucleotides matching TRBD1. The CDR3 loop spans 14 amino acids. The V gene's germline CDR1 is SGDLS and CDR2 YYNGEE. Trimming took 1 base from V and 5 from J; bases not matched to a gene: 2.

The chain couples TRBV5-4 to TRBJ1-6, with a weak D call TRBD1 (6 bases). Trimming took off 5 bases at V and 0 bases at J, with 15 bases between the two ends. Germline-derived CDR1 and CDR2 are SGHNT and YYREEE (reference sequence). This CDR3 spans 17 amino acids. CDR3 nucleotides: TGTGCCAGCAGTTTAGGGGGGAAGAGCTCCTATAATTCACCCCTCCACTTT. This translates into CASSLGGKSSYNSPLHF.